One sample yielded the 19 T cell receptor beta chains listed below, sequenced in a study of OX40 agonist ivuxolimab in advanced cancers. Clones were read by immunoSEQ multiplex PCR, and TCRdb kept only the in-frame ones, dropping some. This table holds some 110,000 clones, 90% found once. Source: CD4+ or CD8+ T cells sorted from blood, taken in a trial of the OX40 agonist ivuxolimab. The origin of the receptors is an adult with an advanced solid tumor such as melanoma, head and neck, liver or kidney cancer.

V usage is TRBV7-8 and J usage is TRBJ1-1; the match to TRBD1 covers 7 bases. This CDR3 is 14 amino acids long. The trim removed 5 bases at V and 0 bases at J, leaving 3 bases unmatched. In germline, CDR1 is SGHVS, CDR2 FQNEAQ. The CDR3 sequence is CASSPDRMNTEAFF. DNA of the CDR3: TGTGCCAGCAGCCCGGACAGGATGAACACTGAAGCTTTCTTT.

The gene calls are TRBV10-3 and TRBJ1-4, with D unresolved. Between the trimmed V and J ends, which lost 3 bases and 4 bases, there was a span of 12 bases. CDR3 length equals 15 residues. Germline V gene sequence: CDR1 ENHRY, CDR2 SYGVKD. CDR3 sequence reads: CAISEGQSFNEKLFF. The DNA for the CDR3 is TGTGCCATCAGTGAAGGGCAGTCCTTTAATGAAAAACTGTTTTTT.

The gene calls are TRBV7-9 and TRBJ2-6; D unresolved. The ends were cut back, 5 bases at V and 0 bases at J, with 5 bases in the middle. Germline V lookup: CDR1 SEHNR, CDR2 FQNEAQ (reference sequence). The CDR3 has 14 amino acids. The CDR3 nucleotides read TGTGCCAGCAGCCGTACCTCTGGGGCCAACGTCCTGACTTTC. Amino acids: CASSRTSGANVLTF. The full variable domain, its missing parts supplied by reference TRBV7-9 and TRBJ2-6, is DTGVSQNPRHKITKRGQNVTFRCDPISEHNRLYWYRQTLGQGPEFLTYFQNEAQLEKSRLLSDRFSAERPKGSFSTLEIQRTEQGDSAMYLCASSRTSGANVLTFGAGSRLTVL.

The rearrangement joins TRBV7-2 to TRBJ2-1; a weak D match, TRBD2 (6 bases). Germline V gene data show CDR1 as SGHTA and CDR2 as FQGNSA. V shed 5 bases and J shed 4 bases, with 12 bases lying between them. This CDR3 is built from 14 residues. CDR3 in DNA: TGTGCCAGCAGCCAAGGAGGGTTATACAATGAGCAGTTCTTC. Protein sequence: CASSQGGLYNEQFF. The entire variable domain, with the rest obtained from reference TRBV7-2 and TRBJ2-1, is as follows: GAGVSQSPSNKVTEKGKDVELRCDPISGHTALYWYRQSLGQGLEFLIYFQGNSAPDKSGLPSDRFSAERTGGSVSTLTIQRTQQEDSAVYLCASSQGGLYNEQFFGPGTRLTVL.

The chain couples TRBV6-5 to TRBJ1-3; no clear D. CDR3 length equals 13 residues. V lost 6 bases and J lost 1, with 7 bases in between. Per the germline V gene, CDR1 is MNHEY and CDR2 is SVGAGI. CDR3 residues: CASSDISGNTIYF. The CDR3 DNA follows: TGTGCCAGCAGCGACATATCTGGAAACACCATATATTTT.

The chain combines TRBV7-8 with TRBJ2-3; D is ambiguous. The germline CDR1 and CDR2 sequences are SGHVS and FQNEAQ. Trimming removed 1 base from V and 0 bases from J, with 5 bases in between. The CDR3 consists of 14 residues. The CDR3 DNA is TGTGCCAGCAGCTTAGGTTCTAGCACAGATACGCAGTATTTT. It yields the protein CASSLGSSTDTQYF.

The DNA of the CDR3 is TGTGCCAGCAGCCAGGGACAGTCCTCCTACAATGAGCAGTTCTTC. Translated, it gives CASSQGQSSYNEQFF. The V call is TRBV5-8, the J call TRBJ2-1; 7 bases align to TRBD1. V lost 4 bases and J lost 0; bases outside the gene matches: 4. Germline V gene data show CDR1 as SGHTS and CDR2 as YDEGEE. This CDR3 comprises 15 residues.

The genes are TRBV10-3 and TRBJ1-6; 7 positions agree with TRBD1. Germline CDR1 is ENHRY and CDR2 is SYGVKD. CDR3 length: 16 amino acids. J gave up 6 bases and V 5 bases, and 10 bases lay outside the gene matches. The CDR3 is CAISSTGTATNSPLHF. The CDR3 nucleotides are TGTGCCATCAGTTCAACCGGGACAGCTACTAATTCACCCCTCCACTTT.

The chain is built from TRBV11-2 and TRBJ2-3; perhaps TRBD2 as D (6 bases). The germline CDR1 and CDR2 sequences are SGHAT and FQNNGV. The V end was cut by 1 base, the J end by 0 bases, with 11 bases between. This CDR3 has 16 amino acids. The CDR3, as DNA: TGTGCCAGCAGCTTAGTGCTGGCGGGAAGCACAGATACGCAGTATTTT. Translation gives CASSLVLAGSTDTQYF. Together with reference TRBV11-2 and TRBJ2-3, the CDR3 gives the full variable domain: EAGVAQSPRYKIIEKRQSVAFWCNPISGHATLYWYQQILGQGPKLLIQFQNNGVVDDSQLPKDRFSAERLKGVDSTLKIQPAKLEDSAVYLCASSLVLAGSTDTQYFGPGTRLTVL.

The chain joins TRBV10-3 to TRBJ1-1; 8 nucleotides match TRBD1. Germline V CDR1 and CDR2: ENHRY, SYGVKD. The J segment lost 1 base and the V segment lost 7 bases, leaving 5 bases of the junction unmatched. The CDR3 has 14 residues. The DNA for the CDR3 is TGTGCCATCAACGACAGGGGTGGGAACACTGAAGCTTTCTTT. Translating it yields CAINDRGGNTEAFF.

The chain uses TRBV6-6 and TRBJ2-3; D is unresolved. V was pared by 4 bases and J by 0 bases, with 2 bases between. The CDR3 runs to 12 residues. The germline V gene has CDR1 MNHNY and CDR2 SVGAGI (reference sequence). The CDR3 loop is CASSLSTDTQYF. CDR3 coding DNA: TGTGCCAGCAGTTTGAGCACAGATACGCAGTATTTT.

The chain uses TRBV5-1 and TRBJ1-1; D unresolved. CDR1 SGHRS and CDR2 YFSETQ come from the germline V gene. Trimming cost V 5 bases and J 4 bases, with 15 bases left between them. The CDR3 totals 14 residues. DNA for the CDR3: TGCGCCAGCAGGGTGGGCGCGGATTCCACTGAAGCTTTCTTT. Amino acid sequence: CASRVGADSTEAFF.

This clone came up a few times. The chain links TRBV7-2 to TRBJ2-7, with TRBD2 identical over 11 bases. Germline V gene sequence: CDR1 SGHTA, CDR2 FQGNSA. J was trimmed by 4 bases and V by 5 bases; bases with no gene match: 10. There are 16 residues in the CDR3. This CDR3 reads CASSASLSGGAYEQYF. The CDR3 bases are TGTGCCAGCAGCGCATCCCTTAGCGGGGGGGCTTACGAGCAGTACTTC.

This chain uses TRBV5-4 with TRBJ2-3; D is unresolved. Trimming took 0 bases from V and 3 from J, leaving 14 bases between them. This CDR3 is built from 16 residues. Germline-derived CDR1 and CDR2 are SGHNT and YYREEE (reference sequence). CDR3 in amino acids: CASSLEVAVKTDTQYF. The DNA of the CDR3 is TGTGCCAGCAGCTTGGAGGTGGCGGTCAAAACAGATACGCAGTATTTT.

J is TRBJ1-2 and V is TRBV11-2; D is unresolved. Trimming cost V 5 bases and J 5 bases, with 12 bases left between them. Germline-derived CDR1 and CDR2 are SGHAT and FQNNGV. The CDR3 is made up of 13 amino acids. The CDR3 spells CASSQGLGYGYTF. The CDR3 region has the DNA TGTGCCAGCAGCCAAGGGCTCGGTTATGGCTACACCTTC.

The chain recombines TRBV5-8 with TRBJ2-7; TRBD1 is a possible D gene (6 bases). V was trimmed by 9 bases and J by 3 bases, leaving 13 bases between them. The CDR3 runs to 12 residues. The germline V gene has CDR1 SGHTS and CDR2 YDEGEE. CDR3 DNA: TGTGCCAACTACAGGGTCGGCTACGAGCAGTACTTC. It translates to CANYRVGYEQYF. Combining the CDR3 with reference TRBV5-8 and TRBJ2-7 gives the whole variable domain EAGVTQSPTHLIKTRGQQATLRCSPISGHTSVYWYQQALGLGLQFLLWYDEGEERNRGNFPPRFSGRQFPNYSSELNVNALELEDSALYLCANYRVGYEQYFGPGTRLTVT.

The CDR3 sequence is CASSSQGAYTEAFF. The CDR3 coding sequence is TGTGCCAGCAGCTCTCAGGGGGCGTACACTGAAGCTTTCTTT. The gene calls are TRBV7-2 and TRBJ1-1; 8 bases map to TRBD1. The CDR3 is 14 residues long. Germline assignment: CDR1 SGHTA and CDR2 FQGNSA. Losses at the gene ends were 4 bases for V and 3 bases for J; bases not matched to a gene: 4.

V usage is TRBV30 and J usage is TRBJ2-6; D is uncertain. V dropped 4 bases and J dropped 7 bases, with 5 bases sitting between them. Germline values: CDR1 GTSNPN, CDR2 SVGIG (reference sequence). The length of the CDR3 is 11 residues. This chain's CDR3 is CAWMGANVLTF. The CDR3 DNA is TGTGCCTGGATGGGTGCCAACGTCCTGACTTTC.

The rearrangement links TRBV5-5 to TRBJ1-4; 7 positions agree with TRBD1. Germline V gives CDR1 SGHKS, CDR2 YYEKEE (reference sequence). J was trimmed by 4 bases and V by 1 base; bases with no gene match: 1. The CDR3 covers 14 residues. The CDR3 reads CASSLRDSNEKLFF. In DNA form, the CDR3 reads TGTGCCAGCAGCTTGCGGGACAGTAATGAAAAACTGTTTTTT.